These 25 T cell receptor beta chains were sequenced from one sample in a study of blood T cell repertoires in COVID-19 (dated by TCRdb to the early 2020s). Libraries were prepared through the immunoSEQ multiplex PCR assay. The immuneACCESS repertoire file appears here via TCRdb, limited to in-frame rearrangements. These files lack a portion of the clones; in checked studies, under half of the deficit traces to unresolved V genes, and the cause of the others is not known. For this sample the table gives a few hundred thousand clones, of which over 75% were detected only once. 8% to 13% of the sample goes to the ten largest clones. The sequencing input was peripheral blood. The receptors come from a woman in her twenties or thirties with COVID-19, enrolled during active disease.

CDR3 sequence reads: CASSVGGLAGFSEQFF. The CDR3 DNA sequence: TGTGCCAGCAGCGTAGGGGGTCTAGCGGGGTTTTCGGAGCAGTTCTTC. The rearrangement links TRBV9 to TRBJ2-1; 9 bases align to TRBD2. Germline CDR1 SGDLS, CDR2 YYNGEE. The V and J ends lost 0 bases and 10 bases, in that order; junction bases with no gene match: 11. The CDR3 covers 16 residues.

The chain couples TRBV9 to TRBJ2-3; 10 bases are shared with TRBD2. Looked up from germline, CDR1 is SGDLS and CDR2 is YYNGEE. The CDR3 length is 15 residues. V lost 3 bases and J lost 0; bases outside the gene matches: 1. CDR3 nucleotides: TGTGCCAGCAGCGAACTAGCGGGAAGCACAGATACGCAGTATTTT. This gives the protein CASSELAGSTDTQYF. Based on the CDR3 plus reference TRBV9 and TRBJ2-3, the full variable domain is DSGVTQTPKHLITATGQRVTLRCSPRSGDLSVYWYQQSLDQGLQFLIQYYNGEERAKGNILERFSAQQFPDLHSELNLSSLELGDSALYFCASSELAGSTDTQYFGPGTRLTVL.

CDR3 sequence: CASSPRGQGAANTGELFF. The CDR3 region has the DNA TGCGCCAGCAGCCCCCGGGGACAGGGGGCGGCGAACACCGGGGAGCTGTTTTTT. V gene TRBV5-1 combines with J gene TRBJ2-2; TRBD1 aligns across 12 bases. Germline CDR1 is SGHRS and CDR2 is YFSETQ. The CDR3 has 18 residues. V trimming: 4 bases; J trimming: 0 bases; junction bases outside the gene matches: 7.

Notes on this clone: Distinct nucleotide sequences in the sample also encode this CDR3. This chain connects TRBV19 to TRBJ2-2; 12 nucleotides match TRBD2. Germline loops: CDR1 LNHDA, CDR2 SQIVND (reference sequence). The CDR3 extends over 15 amino acids. Trimming took 5 bases from V and 6 from J; bases not matched to a gene: 4. CDR3: CASSPLAGGPGELFF. The CDR3 DNA follows: TGTGCCAGTAGTCCGCTAGCGGGAGGGCCCGGGGAGCTGTTTTTT.

The genes are TRBV25-1 and TRBJ1-5; TRBD1 matches 9 bases. V dropped 4 bases and J dropped 1; count of bases not matched to a gene: 2. The length of the CDR3 is 15 residues. Per germline, CDR1 MGHDK and CDR2 SYGVNS. The CDR3 reads CASSGGQGSNQPQHF. In DNA, the CDR3 is TGTGCCAGCAGTGGGGGACAGGGAAGCAATCAGCCCCAGCATTTT.

The J gene is TRBJ2-7, the V gene TRBV28; no clear D. The CDR3 runs to 12 residues. Germline loops: CDR1 MDHEN, CDR2 SYDVKM. Trimming left V 1 base short and J 4 bases short, with 5 bases between. In DNA, the CDR3 is TGTGCCAGCAGTTTATCCATTTACGAGCAGTACTTC. Translated: CASSLSIYEQYF.

The chain recombines TRBV6-5 with TRBJ1-6, with a tentative D call TRBD1 (5 bases). This CDR3 contains 12 residues. The germline gives CDR1 MNHEY, CDR2 SVGAGI. The germline V and J ends were trimmed by 10 bases and 9 bases, with 13 bases remaining between them. CDR3 nucleotides: TGTGCCAATGGGGGGGAGGCTTCACCCCTCCACTTT. This codes for CANGGEASPLHF.

J is TRBJ2-2 and V is TRBV5-1, with D possibly being TRBD1 (7 bases). CDR3 size: 17 residues. With 5 bases removed from V and 1 base from J, the gap between germline ends came to 18 bases. From germline, CDR1 is SGHRS and CDR2 YFSETQ. Here the CDR3 DNA reads TGCGCCAGCAGGGACTACATTGGGACAGTGAACACCGGGGAGCTGTTTTTT. This codes for CASRDYIGTVNTGELFF. Full variable domain (missing parts from reference TRBV5-1 and TRBJ2-2): KAGVTQTPRYLIKTRGQQVTLSCSPISGHRSVSWYQQTPGQGLQFLFEYFSETQRNKGNFPGRFSGRQFSNSRSEMNVSTLELGDSALYLCASRDYIGTVNTGELFFGEGSRLTVL.

This clone was found once. Other DNA sequences in the same sample also yield this CDR3. The V gene is TRBV20-1, the J gene TRBJ1-4; D is unclear. Trimming removed 3 bases at V and 3 bases at J, with 14 bases between. The CDR3 runs to 15 residues. Per germline, CDR1 DFQATT and CDR2 SNEGSKA (reference sequence). This chain's CDR3 is CSASRGAGSNEKLFF. The CDR3 DNA reads as TGCAGTGCTAGTCGGGGAGCGGGCTCTAATGAAAAACTGTTTTTT.

The rearrangement uses TRBV14 and TRBJ2-1; 9 bases agree with TRBD2. V lost 1 base and J lost 6; bases outside the gene matches: 7. Germline lookup yields CDR1 SGHDN and CDR2 FVKESK. This CDR3 is built from 16 residues. This CDR3 reads CASSQGRLAGLNEQFF. The CDR3 region has the DNA TGTGCCAGCAGCCAAGGAAGGCTAGCGGGGCTCAATGAGCAGTTCTTC.

The rearrangement joins TRBV5-7 to TRBJ1-6; tentatively, D is TRBD1 (5 bases). TRBV5-7 is given ORF status, its function remaining uncertain. This CDR3 region has 15 residues. Trimming took off 4 bases at V and 4 bases at J, with 12 bases between the two ends. The CDR3 sequence: CASSPRGTYNSPLHF. The DNA for the CDR3 is TGTGCCAGCAGCCCCCGGGGGACGTATAATTCACCCCTCCACTTT.

J is TRBJ2-5 and V is TRBV5-4, with D possibly TRBD2 on 6 matching bases. Trimming took off 0 bases at V and 2 bases at J, with 11 bases between the two ends. This CDR3 comprises 15 residues. Germline lookup yields CDR1 SGHNT and CDR2 YYREEE (reference sequence). The CDR3 DNA sequence: TGTGCCAGCAGCTTGGACCTGCGGGGTCAAGAGACCCAGTACTTC. Its translation: CASSLDLRGQETQYF.

The chain links TRBV19 to TRBJ1-5; weak D call: TRBD1 (6 bases). Trimming removed 4 bases at V and 0 bases at J, with 16 bases between. This CDR3 is built from 17 residues. CDR1 is LNHDA and CDR2 is SQIVND in the germline V gene (reference sequence). CDR3 coding DNA: TGTGCCAGTAGTAAGACCAACAGGGCCCCTAGCAATCAGCCCCAGCATTTT. This sequence encodes CASSKTNRAPSNQPQHF.

This chain's CDR3 is CATSDPRGEYTDTQYF. DNA of the CDR3: TGTGCCACCAGTGACCCCCGGGGGGAGTACACAGATACGCAGTATTTT. The V gene is TRBV24-1, the J gene TRBJ2-3; TRBD2 aligns across 7 bases. The CDR3 is 16 amino acids. Losses at the gene ends were 4 bases for V and 2 bases for J; bases not matched to a gene: 8. CDR1 is KGHDR and CDR2 is SFDVKD in the germline V gene.

V gene TRBV19 combines with J gene TRBJ2-6; 7 positions agree with TRBD2. Per the germline V gene, CDR1 is LNHDA and CDR2 is SQIVND (reference sequence). This CDR3 comprises 19 residues. After removal of 7 bases from V and 4 bases from J, the junction contained 19 bases not matched to a gene. CDR3 sequence (DNA): TGTGCCAGTACTACACGCTGGGGAGGGGCCGAGAGAGGGGCCAACGTCCTGACTTTC. Its protein product is CASTTRWGGAERGANVLTF. Variable domain in full (rest from reference TRBV19 and TRBJ2-6): DGGITQSPKYLFRKEGQNVTLSCEQNLNHDAMYWYRQDPGQGLRLIYYSQIVNDFQKGDIAEGYSVSREKKESFPLTVTSAQKNPTAFYLCASTTRWGGAERGANVLTFGAGSRLTVL.

The V gene is TRBV27, the J gene TRBJ2-7; 10 positions match TRBD2. This CDR3 comprises 15 residues. Germline V gene data show CDR1 as MNHEY and CDR2 as SMNVEV (reference sequence). V gave up 6 bases and J gave up 2 bases; unmatched junction bases: 7. As DNA, the CDR3 is TGTGCCAGCAGCCCTAGCGGGAGTGATACCTACGAGCAGTACTTC. As protein: CASSPSGSDTYEQYF.

The chain recombines TRBV10-1 with TRBJ2-1, with TRBD1 matching 7 bases. Germline CDR1 reads WNHNN; CDR2 reads SYGVQD (reference sequence). With V trimmed by 4 bases and J by 3 bases, 9 bases remained unmatched. The CDR3 loop spans 16 amino acids. The CDR3 region has the DNA TGCGCCAGCAGTGTACAGGGGCTCGGGGTCTACAATGAGCAGTTCTTC. It yields the protein CASSVQGLGVYNEQFF.

This clone was found once. The chain employs TRBV10-3 and TRBJ1-3, with D uncertain. The CDR3 covers 12 residues. Trimming removed 11 bases at V and 0 bases at J, with 8 bases between. Germline V lookup: CDR1 ENHRY, CDR2 SYGVKD. CDR3 sequence reads: CASESSGNTIYF. The CDR3 region has the DNA TGTGCCTCCGAGAGCTCTGGAAACACCATATATTTT.

CDR3 coding DNA: TGTGCCAGTAGTGCATCGGGACAGCCAAACACTGAAGCTTTCTTT. The encoded protein is CASSASGQPNTEAFF. The V gene is TRBV19, the J gene TRBJ1-1; the match to TRBD1 covers 7 bases. V shed 5 bases, J shed 2 bases, and the junction held 8 bases outside the gene matches. Germline V CDR1 and CDR2: LNHDA, SQIVND (reference sequence). The CDR3 runs 15 residues.

CDR3 protein: CASRGGGLAGGETQYF. As DNA, the CDR3 is TGCGCCAGCAGAGGGGGAGGACTAGCGGGAGGGGAGACCCAGTACTTC. The V gene is TRBV10-2, the J gene TRBJ2-5; 15 bases align to TRBD2. The CDR3 extends over 16 amino acids. V shed 6 bases and J 5 bases; nucleotides not matched to a gene: 7. Germline assignment: CDR1 WSHSY and CDR2 SAAADI.

The chain links TRBV11-2 to TRBJ2-5, with 9 nucleotides matching TRBD2. The J segment lost 2 bases and the V segment lost 0 bases, leaving 4 bases of the junction unmatched. There are 16 residues in the CDR3. CDR1 is SGHAT, CDR2 FQNNGV, per germline. CDR3 protein: CASSLDRLAGQETQYF. The CDR3 coding sequence is TGTGCCAGCAGCTTAGACCGGCTAGCGGGGCAAGAGACCCAGTACTTC.

The rearrangement joins TRBV15 to TRBJ2-1; 7 nucleotides agree with TRBD2. The germline V gene has CDR1 LNHNV and CDR2 YYDKDF (reference sequence). V gave up 2 bases and J gave up 8 bases; unmatched junction bases: 12. The CDR3 totals 16 residues. The CDR3 DNA sequence: TGTGCCACCAGCAGACGCACTCTAACTAGCGTCGATGAGCAGTTCTTC. As protein: CATSRRTLTSVDEQFF.

This clone appeared once. The rearrangement links TRBV27 to TRBJ2-1; D remains unclear. The CDR3 loop spans 12 amino acids. With 0 bases removed from V and 8 bases from J, the gap between germline ends came to 5 bases. The germline gives CDR1 MNHEY, CDR2 SMNVEV (reference sequence). The CDR3 DNA reads as TGTGCCAGCAGTTTATCGGGCTATGAGCAGTTCTTC. Its translation: CASSLSGYEQFF.

There are a few counts of this clone. This rearrangement joins TRBV27 to TRBJ2-2; 8 nucleotides match TRBD1. The CDR3 covers 16 residues. From germline, CDR1 is MNHEY and CDR2 SMNVEV (reference sequence). With V trimmed by 4 bases and J by 2 bases, 6 bases remained unmatched. CDR3 sequence (DNA): TGTGCCAGCAGTTCGACAGGGGCCACTAACACCGGGGAGCTGTTTTTT. Encoded protein: CASSSTGATNTGELFF.

The chain links TRBV29-1 to TRBJ2-5, with a weak D call TRBD1 (5 bases). V lost 7 bases and J 1 base, leaving 10 bases between the germline ends. Germline V gene data show CDR1 as SQVTM and CDR2 as ANQGSEA. This CDR3 is built from 12 residues. CDR3 sequence reads: CSGDSFQETQYF. CDR3 DNA sequence: TGCAGCGGCGACAGCTTCCAAGAGACCCAGTACTTC.